A selection of T cell receptor beta chains follows, all from one sample in a study of PD-1 blockade in classical Hodgkin lymphoma. Profiling relied on immunoSEQ multiplex PCR, and the TCRdb table lists in-frame clones only, not all of them. The sample shows some 96,000 clones, over 80% of them seen only once. Material: peripheral blood mononuclear cells (PBMCs), obtained at baseline. The receptors originated from a human donor with classical Hodgkin lymphoma. The CDR3 runs from the conserved cysteine through the conserved F or W. The D gene is left open where the match is weak. Size is omitted from some rows. Given values are once, few, many or a class for expanded clones.

abundance,j_gene,v_gene,d_gene,CDR3nt,CDR3aa
-,TRBJ1-6,TRBV6-1,-,TGTGCCAGCAGTGATGGGCGCTATAATTCACCCCTCCACTTT,CASSDGRYNSPLHF
-,TRBJ2-1,TRBV11-3,-,TGTGCCAGCAGCTGCCGCCGCTTAGCGGTTGACAATGAGCAGTTCTTC,CASSCRRLAVDNEQFF
-,TRBJ1-5,TRBV5-8,TRBD1,TGTGCCAGCAGCAAAGACAGGGGTTGGCAGCCCCAGCATTTT,CASSKDRGWQPQHF
-,TRBJ2-3,TRBV5-1,TRBD1,TGTGCCAGCAGCTTGGGGGACAGCCTGAGCACAGATACGCAGTATTTT,CASSLGDSLSTDTQYF
-,TRBJ2-5,TRBV7-3,-,TGTGCCAGCAGCCAAGGGGGGGGCAACCCCCAAGAGACCCAGTACTTC,CASSQGGGNPQETQYF
-,TRBJ2-3,TRBV5-1,TRBD2,TGCGCCAGCAGCCACACTAGCGGGGGCACAGATACGCAGTATTTT,CASSHTSGGTDTQYF
-,TRBJ2-1,TRBV7-9,-,TGTGCCAGCAGCTTACTACTAGGACGGCGGAATGAGCAGTTCTTC,CASSLLLGRRNEQFF
-,TRBJ2-3,TRBV2,TRBD2,TGTGCCAGCAGTGAGTGGGTGACTAGCGGGTCAGATACGCAGTATTTT,CASSEWVTSGSDTQYF
-,TRBJ2-6,TRBV2,TRBD2,TGTGCCAGCAGGACTAGCGGGATCCGAACTGGGGCCAACGTCCTGACTTTC,CASRTSGIRTGANVLTF
-,TRBJ1-2,TRBV4-1,TRBD1,TGCGCCAGCAGCCTTGATCCGGGACAGGGTCGCTATGGCTACACCTTC,CASSLDPGQGRYGYTF
-,TRBJ2-5,TRBV7-2,TRBD1,TGTGCCAGCAGCTTAGCCCCCGCAGGGGGCGGGGAGACCCAGTACTTC,CASSLAPAGGGETQYF
-,TRBJ2-1,TRBV7-3,-,TGTGCCAGCAGCCCCCCCCCTAGCGCTTTAAGTGATGAGCAGTTCTTC,CASSPPPSALSDEQFF
-,TRBJ2-2,TRBV6-5,-,TGTGCCAGCAGTCTCCTAAGGGGTTCCGGGGAGCTGTTTTTT,CASSLLRGSGELFF
-,TRBJ2-7,TRBV29-1,-,TGCAGCGTTGAATTGCGGGGACCCGCCTACGAGCAGTACTTC,CSVELRGPAYEQYF
-,TRBJ1-2,TRBV29-1,-,TGCAGCGTTAACACAGCTACCAACTATGGCTACACCTTC,CSVNTATNYGYTF
few,TRBJ1-1,TRBV19,-,TGTGCCAGTAGTTTCCCGAACACTGAAGCTTTCTTT,CASSFPNTEAFF
-,TRBJ1-1,TRBV11-1,-,TGTGCCAGCAGCTTGGCAGGGGCGCGAAACACTGAAGCTTTCTTT,CASSLAGARNTEAFF
-,TRBJ1-2,TRBV7-2,-,TGTGCCAGCACCTCAGAGAGCTATGGCTACACCTTC,CASTSESYGYTF
-,TRBJ2-7,TRBV10-2,-,TGCGCCAGCAGTGAAGGGCAGGGGTCAATCTACGAGCAGTACTTC,CASSEGQGSIYEQYF
-,TRBJ2-3,TRBV30,-,TGTGCCTGGAGTGGGCAAACCGGGGATACGCAGTATTTT,CAWSGQTGDTQYF
many,TRBJ1-1,TRBV7-9,-,TGTGCCAGCAGCTTTAGTGGGACAATTAACACTGAAGCTTTCTTT,CASSFSGTINTEAFF
-,TRBJ2-7,TRBV7-9,-,TGTGCCAGCAGCTTAGCAGGGGGTACCTACGAGCAGTACTTC,CASSLAGGTYEQYF
-,TRBJ1-1,TRBV5-1,-,TGCGCCAGCCAACGGGAGGCCTCTATGAACACTGAAGCTTTCTTT,CASQREASMNTEAFF
-,TRBJ2-3,TRBV5-6,-,TGTGCCAGCAACGGACTGGACCGAAAGGGTACGCAGTATTTT,CASNGLDRKGTQYF
-,TRBJ2-1,TRBV5-1,TRBD1,TGCGCCAGCAGCTTAGGTTGGGGACAGGTCGACAATGAGCAGTTCTTC,CASSLGWGQVDNEQFF
-,TRBJ1-2,TRBV6-4,-,TGTGCCAGCAGACCCCCAAGTCGTGGCTACACCTTC,CASRPPSRGYTF
once,TRBJ2-3,TRBV6-1,-,TGTGCCAGCAAGTACCGGGGGTTGGGCACAGATACGCAGTATTTT,CASKYRGLGTDTQYF
-,TRBJ1-2,TRBV29-1,-,TGCAGCGTTGATCGGCTAAACTATGGCTACACCTTC,CSVDRLNYGYTF
-,TRBJ2-3,TRBV5-5,-,TGTGCCAGCAGCCCAGGACCCACCAGCACAGATACGCAGTATTTT,CASSPGPTSTDTQYF